The 16 T cell receptor beta chains listed next were all sequenced from one sample in a study of T-cell reconstitution after alpha-beta-depleted transplantation in children. TCRbeta library construction was performed incorporating unique molecular identifiers. One entry per CDR3 protein results from TCRdb running MiXCR on the PCR reads. The sample has approximately 1,000,000 distinct CDR3 sequences; roughly 29% are singletons. The material was PBMCs, mostly from graft donor cells, obtained 360 days after TCRalphabeta/CD19-depleted stem cell transplant. These receptor sequences come from a boy under two years old who had a stem cell transplant for SCID, so the T cells may come from the graft donor.

The rearrangement joins TRBV12-3 or TRBV12-4 to TRBJ1-4; no clear D. The V gene lost 2 bases and the J gene lost 0 bases, with 7 bases spanning the gap. This CDR3 has 15 amino acids. The DNA of the CDR3 is TGTGCCAGCAGTTTAAGCCGATCAACTAATGAAAAACTGTTTTTT. This sequence encodes CASSLSRSTNEKLFF.

This clonotype is a singleton in its sample. The chain uses TRBV20-1 and TRBJ2-7; no clear D gene. The V end lost 3 bases, the J end lost 0 bases, and 12 bases lay between the germline ends. The CDR3 contains 14 residues. Germline CDR1 and CDR2: DFQATT and SNEGSKA (reference sequence). In DNA form, the CDR3 reads TGCAGTGCTAGGGGCAGGCCCCCCTCCTACGAGCAGTACTTC. Protein product: CSARGRPPSYEQYF.

In its sample, this clonotype was seen a few times. This sequence joins TRBV3-1 and TRBJ1-4, with 7 bases that match TRBD1. The germline V gene encodes CDR1 LGHDT and CDR2 YNNKEL (reference sequence). The trim removed 0 bases at V and 5 bases at J, leaving 6 bases unmatched. The length of the CDR3 is 16 residues. This CDR3 reads CASSQDKGAWNEKLFF. Written as DNA, the CDR3 is TGTGCCAGCAGCCAAGATAAGGGGGCCTGGAATGAAAAACTGTTTTTT.

The chain is built from TRBV20-1 and TRBJ2-7, with 10 bases that match TRBD2. Germline V gene sequence: CDR1 DFQATT, CDR2 SNEGSKA (reference sequence). The CDR3 is 14 amino acids. Trimming removed 3 bases from V and 4 bases from J; junction bases left unmatched: 6. The CDR3 region is CSASPLAGVYEQYF. In DNA form, the CDR3 reads TGCAGTGCTAGCCCTCTAGCGGGGGTATACGAGCAGTACTTC.

The chain recombines TRBV15 with TRBJ2-5; 7 nucleotides match TRBD2. V was pared by 4 bases and J by 1 base, with 6 bases of the junction left unmatched. This CDR3 spans 15 amino acids. Germline CDR1 reads LNHNV; CDR2 reads YYDKDF (reference sequence). The CDR3 sequence: CATSTRGGLQETQYF. CDR3 nucleotides: TGTGCCACCAGCACCCGCGGGGGACTCCAAGAGACCCAGTACTTC.

This clonotype has a handful of counts. The V call is TRBV12-3 or TRBV12-4, the J call TRBJ2-5; 9 nucleotides agree with TRBD1. The CDR3 is 14 amino acids. Trimming took 6 bases from V and 5 from J; bases not matched to a gene: 7. In DNA, the CDR3 is TGTGCCAGCAGAAGGACAGGGGTTCGGGAGACCCAGTACTTC. It encodes CASRRTGVRETQYF.

The chain is built from TRBV3-1 and TRBJ1-6, with D unclear. The CDR3 contains 14 residues. Looked up from germline, CDR1 is LGHDT and CDR2 is YNNKEL (reference sequence). V was cut by 1 base and J by 8 bases, with 9 bases left in between. The CDR3 is CASSQGRGHSPLHF. The DNA for the CDR3 is TGTGCCAGCAGCCAAGGACGTGGACATTCACCCCTCCACTTT.

The chain links TRBV27 to TRBJ2-1, with 7 bases lining up with TRBD2. The length of the CDR3 is 15 residues. Germline loops: CDR1 MNHEY, CDR2 SMNVEV (reference sequence). Unmatched junction bases numbered 9, after V lost 5 bases and J lost 5 bases. The CDR3 spells CASSHWGGGDNEQFF. CDR3 nucleotides: TGTGCCAGCAGTCACTGGGGCGGGGGAGACAATGAGCAGTTCTTC.

CDR3 in amino acids: CASSHPVPPSSYEQYF. CDR3 coding DNA: TGTGCCAGCAGTCACCCTGTCCCACCGAGCTCCTACGAGCAGTACTTC. The rearrangement uses TRBV12-3 or TRBV12-4 and TRBJ2-7; D call uncertain. CDR3 length: 16 amino acids. V shed 5 bases and J shed 0 bases, with 17 bases lying between them.

Only one count was recorded for this clonotype. In this CDR3 the conserved last residue, phenylalanine or tryptophan, is missing, so a read error is likely. This chain joins TRBV5-1 and TRBJ2-1; TRBD2 matches 11 bases. The germline V gene has CDR1 SGHRS and CDR2 YFSETQ. J lost 3 bases, V lost 4 bases, and 3 bases had no gene match. This CDR3 contains 15 residues. The CDR3 region is CASSPGTSGYNEQFY. CDR3 bases: TGCGCCAGCAGCCCCGGGACTAGCGGCTACAATGAGCAGTTCTAC.

The table lists this clonotype with a few counts. This rearrangement joins TRBV12-3 or TRBV12-4 to TRBJ2-1, with 9 nucleotides matching TRBD1. V shed 3 bases, J shed 7 bases, and the junction held 4 bases outside the gene matches. The CDR3 totals 14 residues. The CDR3 coding sequence is TGTGCCAGCAGTTTCGGGACAGGGCGGAATGAGCAGTTCTTC. Protein: CASSFGTGRNEQFF.

The CDR3 nucleotides are TGCAGTGCCATAGGGCCCGACCAAGAGACCCAGTACTTC. The encoded protein is CSAIGPDQETQYF. V is TRBV20-1 and J is TRBJ2-5; D gene uncertain. Trimming stripped 6 bases from V and 0 bases from J, with 11 bases between. The CDR3 sequence is 13 residues long. From germline, CDR1 is DFQATT and CDR2 SNEGSKA (reference sequence).

With regard to this clonotype: Relative to the germline gene, one junction end is altered; a read error may explain this. The V gene is TRBV20-1, the J gene TRBJ2-6; perhaps D is TRBD1 or TRBD2 (5 bases each). CDR3 length equals 16 residues. CDR1 is DFQATT and CDR2 is SNEGSKA in the germline V gene (reference sequence). In nucleotides, the CDR3 is TGCTGTGCTAGAAGGCTAGGGACGACTGGGGCCAACGTCCTGACTTTC. This codes for CCARRLGTTGANVLTF.

The table lists this clonotype with a few counts. The chain recombines TRBV7-9 with TRBJ2-7; the D gene could be TRBD1 or TRBD2 (5 bases each). Germline CDR1 and CDR2: SEHNR and FQNEAQ (reference sequence). This CDR3 contains 14 residues. The germline V and J ends were trimmed by 6 bases and 5 bases, with 17 bases remaining between them. The CDR3: CASSRGRDIDEQYF. CDR3 sequence (DNA): TGTGCCAGCAGTCGGGGCAGGGATATCGACGAGCAGTACTTC.

V gene TRBV5-1 combines with J gene TRBJ2-1; TRBD1 aligns across 8 bases. CDR1 SGHRS and CDR2 YFSETQ come from the germline V gene. The CDR3 spans 16 residues. V shed 0 bases and J 8 bases; nucleotides not matched to a gene: 10. CDR3 nucleotide sequence: TGCGCCAGCAGCTTGGCCAACACAGGGGGAATAGATGAGCAGTTCTTC. Residues: CASSLANTGGIDEQFF.

This clonotype was seen a few times. The chain joins TRBV5-1 to TRBJ2-1, with TRBD1 identical over 10 bases. V lost 0 bases and J lost 3; bases outside the gene matches: 18. Looked up from germline, CDR1 is SGHRS and CDR2 is YFSETQ. The CDR3 runs to 21 residues. The CDR3 sequence: CASSLGPDRGLFLRGYNEQFF. CDR3 coding DNA: TGCGCCAGCAGCTTGGGCCCTGACAGGGGGCTTTTCCTTAGGGGCTACAATGAGCAGTTCTTC.